These 13 T cell receptor beta chains were all obtained from the same sample, sequenced in a study of T-cell reconstitution after alpha-beta-depleted transplantation in children. Using unique molecular identifiers, the investigators prepared the TCRbeta library. MiXCR, run by TCRdb on the PCR reads, gives a single entry per CDR3 protein. The data hold 120,000 to 150,000 distinct CDR3 sequences, with 8% to 10% observed a single time. The sequenced sample was PBMCs, mostly from graft donor cells, obtained 180 days after TCRalphabeta/CD19-depleted stem cell transplant. These receptors all come from a female patient aged 2-15 years who had a stem cell transplant for congenital amegakaryocytic thrombocytopenia, so the T cells may come from the graft donor.

V gene TRBV28 combines with J gene TRBJ1-1; a possible D gene is TRBD1 (5 bases). This CDR3 has 14 residues. Germline V CDR1 and CDR2: MDHEN, SYDVKM. The V and J ends lost 7 bases and 3 bases respectively, with 15 bases between them. CDR3 DNA sequence: TGTGCCAGCAAAAGCGCGGAACAGGACACTGAAGCTTTCTTT. Protein sequence: CASKSAEQDTEAFF.

This clonotype was recorded at least ten times. This CDR3 is CASIGYNQPQHF. CDR3 in DNA: TGTGCCAGTATAGGTTACAATCAGCCCCAGCATTTT. The genes are TRBV19 and TRBJ1-5; D gene unclear. There are 12 residues in the CDR3. Germline CDR1 is LNHDA and CDR2 is SQIVND (reference sequence). Trimming took 7 bases from V and 3 from J, leaving 7 bases between them.

This clonotype was counted a few times. The J gene is TRBJ2-2, the V gene TRBV5-1; tentative D call: TRBD1 (6 bases). Per the germline V gene, CDR1 is SGHRS and CDR2 is YFSETQ. Trimming stripped 3 bases from V and 2 bases from J, with 11 bases between. The CDR3 runs to 15 residues. The CDR3 region has the DNA TGCGCCAGCAGCTGGGGGCGGGCAAACACCGGGGAGCTGTTTTTT. It yields the protein CASSWGRANTGELFF. The full variable domain, with the rest looked up from reference TRBV5-1 and TRBJ2-2, is KAGVTQTPRYLIKTRGQQVTLSCSPISGHRSVSWYQQTPGQGLQFLFEYFSETQRNKGNFPGRFSGRQFSNSRSEMNVSTLELGDSALYLCASSWGRANTGELFFGEGSRLTVL.

The chain employs TRBV7-9 and TRBJ1-2, with D maybe TRBD1 (5 bases). The CDR3 totals 16 residues. The germline CDR1 and CDR2 sequences are SEHNR and FQNEAQ (reference sequence). The ends were cut back, 4 bases at V and 1 base at J, with 16 bases in the middle. CDR3 sequence: CASSSTGTVLNYGYTF. CDR3 in DNA: TGTGCCAGCAGCTCCACCGGGACCGTCCTTAACTATGGCTACACCTTC. Full variable domain (rest looked up from reference TRBV7-9 and TRBJ1-2): DTGVSQNPRHKITKRGQNVTFRCDPISEHNRLYWYRQTLGQGPEFLTYFQNEAQLEKSRLLSDRFSAERPKGSFSTLEIQRTEQGDSAMYLCASSSTGTVLNYGYTFGSGTRLTVV.

About this clonotype itself: A much more abundant neighbour one base away suggests this may be a read error. The V and J genes are TRBV5-1 and TRBJ2-3, with TRBD2 matching over 7 bases. Germline lookup yields CDR1 SGHRS and CDR2 YFSETQ. The CDR3 loop spans 13 amino acids. In nucleotides, the CDR3 is TGCTCCAGCCACTCAGCGGGAATGGATACGCAGTATTTT. The encoded protein is CSSHSAGMDTQYF.

This clonotype showed up just a few times. The chain joins TRBV12-3 or TRBV12-4 to TRBJ2-1; 9 nucleotides match TRBD2. This CDR3 has 14 residues. J was trimmed by 10 bases and V by 3 bases; bases with no gene match: 7. The CDR3 here is CASSFGGGAGEQFF. CDR3 in DNA: TGTGCCAGCAGTTTTGGCGGGGGGGCGGGCGAGCAGTTCTTC.

In this sample, this clonotype turned up many times. The chain joins TRBV12-3 or TRBV12-4 to TRBJ1-5; a weak D match, TRBD1 (5 bases). This CDR3 has 19 residues. V gave up 6 bases and J gave up 0 bases, with 24 bases separating them. CDR3 residues: CASSHRRTPTNNSNQPQHF. CDR3 DNA sequence: TGTGCCAGCAGCCACCGCCGGACACCAACCAATAATAGCAATCAGCCCCAGCATTTT.

In its sample, this clonotype was seen many times. The rearrangement links TRBV29-1 to TRBJ1-2; possibly TRBD1 for D (6 bases). Germline CDR1 SQVTM, CDR2 ANQGSEA. Trimming removed 0 bases from V and 10 bases from J, with 12 bases in between. CDR3 length: 12 residues. Here the CDR3 DNA reads TGCAGCGTTGAAGACAGGGGACGGAACTACACCTTC. This gives the protein CSVEDRGRNYTF. The full variable domain, in which reference TRBV29-1 and TRBJ1-2 provide the parts outside the CDR3, is SAVISQKPSRDICQRGTSLTIQCQVDSQVTMMFWYRQQPGQSLTLIATANQGSEATYESGFVIDKFPISRPNLTFSTLTVSNMSPEDSSIYLCSVEDRGRNYTFGSGTRLTVV.

Comments on this clonotype: This could be a read error, since a much larger clone is one nucleotide away. The CDR3 region is CSARYPSGSVSYQQYF. CDR3 coding DNA: TGCAGTGCTAGATATCCTAGCGGGAGCGTTTCCTACCAGCAGTACTTC. The gene calls are TRBV20-1 and TRBJ2-7, with 10 bases identical to TRBD2. The CDR3 is 16 amino acids. Germline-derived CDR1 and CDR2 are DFQATT and SNEGSKA (reference sequence).

This clonotype has ten or more counts. The V and J genes are TRBV6-5 and TRBJ2-1; TRBD1 matches at 12 bases. The V gene's germline CDR1 is MNHEY and CDR2 SVGAGI. Unmatched junction bases numbered 15, after V lost 8 bases and J lost 7 bases. The CDR3 contains 17 residues. CDR3 in amino acids: CASRDRGLGRAFNEQFF. CDR3 bases: TGTGCCAGCCGGGACAGGGGGCTAGGGCGGGCATTTAATGAGCAGTTCTTC.

This clonotype was detected once. A much larger clone is a single base away; this may be a read error. The V gene is TRBV7-9, the J gene TRBJ1-1; 7 nucleotides line up with TRBD1. CDR1 and CDR2 from the germline V gene are SEHNR and FQNEAQ (reference sequence). V shed 5 bases, J shed 3 bases, and the junction held 9 bases outside the gene matches. The CDR3 runs 15 residues. The CDR3 is CASSVSGQADTEAFF. The CDR3 region has the DNA TGTGCCAGCAGCGTTTCAGGACAGGCGGACACTGAAGCTTTCTTT.

The V gene is TRBV20-1, the J gene TRBJ2-1; 7 bases fit TRBD2. V trimming: 7 bases; J trimming: 5 bases; junction bases outside the gene matches: 5. CDR3 length: 12 amino acids. Per the germline V gene, CDR1 is DFQATT and CDR2 is SNEGSKA (reference sequence). CDR3 coding DNA: TGCAGTGGAGCAGCGGGAAACAATGAGCAGTTCTTC. Residues: CSGAAGNNEQFF.

This clonotype has a handful of counts. The chain employs TRBV19 and TRBJ1-5; D is undetermined. Trimming removed 5 bases at V and 3 bases at J, with 11 bases between. The CDR3 totals 14 residues. Looked up from germline, CDR1 is LNHDA and CDR2 is SQIVND (reference sequence). The CDR3 coding sequence is TGTGCCAGTAGTGGGCAGTCGATCAATCAGCCCCAGCATTTT. Its translation is CASSGQSINQPQHF.